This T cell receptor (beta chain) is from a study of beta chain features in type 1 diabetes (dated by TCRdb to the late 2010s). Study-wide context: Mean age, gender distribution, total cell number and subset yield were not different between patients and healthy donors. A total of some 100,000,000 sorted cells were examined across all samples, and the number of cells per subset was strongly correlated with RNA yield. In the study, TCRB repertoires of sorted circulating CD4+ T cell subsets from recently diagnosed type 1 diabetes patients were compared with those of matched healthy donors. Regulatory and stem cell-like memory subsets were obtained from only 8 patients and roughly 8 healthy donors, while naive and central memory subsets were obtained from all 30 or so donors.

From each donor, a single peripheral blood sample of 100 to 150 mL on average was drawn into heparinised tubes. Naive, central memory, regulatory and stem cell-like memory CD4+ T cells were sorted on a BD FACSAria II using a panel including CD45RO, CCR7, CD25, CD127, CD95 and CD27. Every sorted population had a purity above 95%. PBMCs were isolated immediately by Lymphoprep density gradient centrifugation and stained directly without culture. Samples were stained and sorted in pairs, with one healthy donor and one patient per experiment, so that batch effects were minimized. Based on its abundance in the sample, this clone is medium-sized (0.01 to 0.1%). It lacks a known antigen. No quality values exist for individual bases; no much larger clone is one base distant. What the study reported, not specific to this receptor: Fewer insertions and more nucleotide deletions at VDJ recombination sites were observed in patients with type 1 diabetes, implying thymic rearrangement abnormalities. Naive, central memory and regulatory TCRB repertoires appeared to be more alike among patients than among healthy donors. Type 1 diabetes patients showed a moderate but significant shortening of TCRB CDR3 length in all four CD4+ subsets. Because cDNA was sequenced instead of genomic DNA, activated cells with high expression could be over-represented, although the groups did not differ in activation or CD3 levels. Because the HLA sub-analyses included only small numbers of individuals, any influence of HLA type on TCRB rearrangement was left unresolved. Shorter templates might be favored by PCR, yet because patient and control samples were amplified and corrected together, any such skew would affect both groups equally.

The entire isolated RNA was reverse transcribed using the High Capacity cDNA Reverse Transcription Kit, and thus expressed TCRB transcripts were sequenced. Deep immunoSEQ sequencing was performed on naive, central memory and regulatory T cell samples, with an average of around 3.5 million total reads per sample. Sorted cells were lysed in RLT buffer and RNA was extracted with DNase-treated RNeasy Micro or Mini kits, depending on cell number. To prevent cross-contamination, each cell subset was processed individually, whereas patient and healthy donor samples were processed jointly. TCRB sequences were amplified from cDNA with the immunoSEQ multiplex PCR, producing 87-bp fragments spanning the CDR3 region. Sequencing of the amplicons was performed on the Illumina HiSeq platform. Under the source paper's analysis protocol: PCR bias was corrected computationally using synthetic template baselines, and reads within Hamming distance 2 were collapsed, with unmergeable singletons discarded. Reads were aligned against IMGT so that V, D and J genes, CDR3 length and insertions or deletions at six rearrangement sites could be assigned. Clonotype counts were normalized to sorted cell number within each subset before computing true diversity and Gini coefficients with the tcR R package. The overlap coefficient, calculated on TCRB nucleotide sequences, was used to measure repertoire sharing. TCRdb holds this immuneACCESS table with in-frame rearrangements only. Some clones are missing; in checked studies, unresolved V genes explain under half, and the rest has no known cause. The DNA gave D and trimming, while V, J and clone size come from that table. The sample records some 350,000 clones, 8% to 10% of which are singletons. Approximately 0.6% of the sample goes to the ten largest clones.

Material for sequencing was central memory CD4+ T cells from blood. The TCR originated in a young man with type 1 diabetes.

The nucleotide sequence reads as follows: TGTGCCAGCAGCTTGGGAGTGAACATTCAGTACTTC. Its product reads: CASSLGVNIQYF. The chain is encoded by TRBV5-4 joined to TRBJ2-4, with no confidently assigned D gene. A distance of 5 bases separates the germline ends of V and J, which lose 0 bases and 7 bases respectively. CDR1 SGHNT and CDR2 YYREEE are derived from the germline V gene (reference sequence). CDR3 length: 12 amino acids, cysteine to phenylalanine. The retained sequence is limited to the CDR3, 36 bases, with the frame set at the first base.